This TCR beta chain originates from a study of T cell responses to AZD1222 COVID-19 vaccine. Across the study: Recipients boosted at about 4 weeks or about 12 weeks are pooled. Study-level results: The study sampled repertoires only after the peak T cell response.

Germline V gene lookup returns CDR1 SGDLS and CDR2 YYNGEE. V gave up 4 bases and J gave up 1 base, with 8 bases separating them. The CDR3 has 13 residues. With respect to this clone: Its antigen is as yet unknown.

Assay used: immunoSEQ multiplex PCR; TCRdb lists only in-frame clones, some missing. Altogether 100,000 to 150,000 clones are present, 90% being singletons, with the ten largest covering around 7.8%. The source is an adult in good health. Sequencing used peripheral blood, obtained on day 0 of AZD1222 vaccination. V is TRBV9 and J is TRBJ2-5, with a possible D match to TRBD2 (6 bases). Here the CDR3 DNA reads TGTGCCAGCAGCCCGCGGGGCCAAGAGACCCAGTACTTC. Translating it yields CASSPRGQETQYF.